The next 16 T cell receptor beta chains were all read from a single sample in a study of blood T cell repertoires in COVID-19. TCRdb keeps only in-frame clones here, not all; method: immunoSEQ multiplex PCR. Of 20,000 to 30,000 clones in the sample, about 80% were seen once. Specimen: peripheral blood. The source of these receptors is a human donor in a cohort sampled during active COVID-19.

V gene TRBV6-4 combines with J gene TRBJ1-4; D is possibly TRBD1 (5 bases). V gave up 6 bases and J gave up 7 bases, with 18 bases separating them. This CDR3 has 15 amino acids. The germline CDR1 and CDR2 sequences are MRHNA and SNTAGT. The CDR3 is CASSLTPGMGEKLFF. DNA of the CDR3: TGTGCCAGCAGCCTTACCCCAGGGATGGGTGAAAAACTGTTTTTT.

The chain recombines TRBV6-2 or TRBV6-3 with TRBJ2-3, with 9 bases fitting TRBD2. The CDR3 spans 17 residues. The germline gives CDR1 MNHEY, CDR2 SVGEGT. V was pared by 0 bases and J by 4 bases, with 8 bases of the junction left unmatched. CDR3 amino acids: CASSYSIVAGDPDTQYF. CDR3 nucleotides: TGTGCCAGCAGTTACTCGATAGTAGCGGGAGACCCAGATACGCAGTATTTT.

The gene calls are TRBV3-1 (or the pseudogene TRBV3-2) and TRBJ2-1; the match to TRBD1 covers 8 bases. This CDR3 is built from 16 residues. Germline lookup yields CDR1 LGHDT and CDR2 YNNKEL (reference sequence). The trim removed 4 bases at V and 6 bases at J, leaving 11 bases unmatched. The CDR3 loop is CASSLLRQGAPNEQFF. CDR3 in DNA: TGTGCCAGCAGCCTCCTCAGGCAGGGGGCGCCCAATGAGCAGTTCTTC.

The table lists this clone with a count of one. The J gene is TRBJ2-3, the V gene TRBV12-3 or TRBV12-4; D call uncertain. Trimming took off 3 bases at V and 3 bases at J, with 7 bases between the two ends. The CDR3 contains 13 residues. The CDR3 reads CASSFLGTDTQYF. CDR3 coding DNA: TGTGCCAGCAGTTTTCTAGGTACAGATACGCAGTATTTT.

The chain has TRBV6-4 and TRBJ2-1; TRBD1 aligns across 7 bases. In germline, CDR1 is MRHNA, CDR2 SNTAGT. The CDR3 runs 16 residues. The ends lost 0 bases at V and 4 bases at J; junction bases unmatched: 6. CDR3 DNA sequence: TGTGCCAGCAGTGACTCTGCCAGGGGGATATACAATGAGCAGTTCTTC. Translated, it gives CASSDSARGIYNEQFF.

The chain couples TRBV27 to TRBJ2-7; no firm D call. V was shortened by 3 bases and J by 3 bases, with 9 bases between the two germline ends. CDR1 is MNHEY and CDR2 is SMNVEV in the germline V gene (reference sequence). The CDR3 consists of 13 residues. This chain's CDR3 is CASSFAENYEQYF. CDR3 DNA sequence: TGTGCCAGCAGTTTTGCGGAAAACTACGAGCAGTACTTC.

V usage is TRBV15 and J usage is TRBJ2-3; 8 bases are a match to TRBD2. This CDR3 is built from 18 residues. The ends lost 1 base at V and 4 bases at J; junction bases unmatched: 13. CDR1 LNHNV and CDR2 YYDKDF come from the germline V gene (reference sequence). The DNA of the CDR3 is TGTGCCACCAGCAGAGCCGCCCCCGGACTAGCAGTTTCAGATACGCAGTATTTT. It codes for CATSRAAPGLAVSDTQYF.

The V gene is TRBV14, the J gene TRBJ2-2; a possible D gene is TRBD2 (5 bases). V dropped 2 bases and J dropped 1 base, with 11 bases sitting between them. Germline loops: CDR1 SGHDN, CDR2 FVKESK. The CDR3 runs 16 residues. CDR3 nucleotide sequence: TGTGCCAGCAGCCAATGGGAGATGTTGAACACCGGGGAGCTGTTTTTT. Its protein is CASSQWEMLNTGELFF.

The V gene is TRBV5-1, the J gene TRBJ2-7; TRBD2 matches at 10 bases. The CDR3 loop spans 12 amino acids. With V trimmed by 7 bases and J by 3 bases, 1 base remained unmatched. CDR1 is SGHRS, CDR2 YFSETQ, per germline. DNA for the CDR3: TGCGCCAGCTCTAGCGGGGGCTACGAGCAGTACTTC. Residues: CASSSGGYEQYF. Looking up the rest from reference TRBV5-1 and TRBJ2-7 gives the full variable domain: KAGVTQTPRYLIKTRGQQVTLSCSPISGHRSVSWYQQTPGQGLQFLFEYFSETQRNKGNFPGRFSGRQFSNSRSEMNVSTLELGDSALYLCASSSGGYEQYFGPGTRLTVT.

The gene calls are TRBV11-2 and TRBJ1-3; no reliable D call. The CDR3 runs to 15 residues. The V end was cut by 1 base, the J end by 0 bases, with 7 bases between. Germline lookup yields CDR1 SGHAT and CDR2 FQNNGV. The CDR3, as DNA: TGTGCCAGCAGCTTAGTACTTCTCTCTGGAAACACCATATATTTT. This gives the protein CASSLVLLSGNTIYF.

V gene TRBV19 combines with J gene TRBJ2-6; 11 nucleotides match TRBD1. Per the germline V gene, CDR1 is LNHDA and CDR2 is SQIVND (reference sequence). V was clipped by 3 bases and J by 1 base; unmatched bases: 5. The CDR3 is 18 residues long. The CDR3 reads CASSMRGTGGSGANVLTF. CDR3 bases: TGTGCCAGTAGTATGCGGGGGACAGGGGGTTCTGGGGCCAACGTCCTGACTTTC.

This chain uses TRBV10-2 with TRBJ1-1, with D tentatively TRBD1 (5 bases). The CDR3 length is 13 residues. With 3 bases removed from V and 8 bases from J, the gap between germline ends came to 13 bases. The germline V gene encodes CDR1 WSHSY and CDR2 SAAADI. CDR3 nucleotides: TGCGCCAGCAGTGATGGGGACGGGAGGGAAGCTTTCTTT. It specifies CASSDGDGREAFF.

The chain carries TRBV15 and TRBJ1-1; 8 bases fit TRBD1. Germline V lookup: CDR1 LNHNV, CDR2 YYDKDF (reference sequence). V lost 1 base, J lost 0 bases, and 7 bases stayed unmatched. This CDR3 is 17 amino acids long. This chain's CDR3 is CATSRGRTGNLNTEAFF. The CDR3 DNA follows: TGTGCCACCAGCAGAGGGAGGACAGGGAATCTGAACACTGAAGCTTTCTTT.

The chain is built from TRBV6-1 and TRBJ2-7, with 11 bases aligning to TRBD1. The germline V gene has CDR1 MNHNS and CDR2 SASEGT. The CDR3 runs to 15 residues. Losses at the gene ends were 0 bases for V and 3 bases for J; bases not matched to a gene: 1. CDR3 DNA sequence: TGTGCCAGCAGTGAAGCCGGGACAGGGGGCTACGAGCAGTACTTC. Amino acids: CASSEAGTGGYEQYF.

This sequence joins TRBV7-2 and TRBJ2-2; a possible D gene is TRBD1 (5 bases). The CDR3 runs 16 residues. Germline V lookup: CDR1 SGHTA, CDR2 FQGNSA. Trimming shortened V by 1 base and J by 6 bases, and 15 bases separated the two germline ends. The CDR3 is CASSLVGWTSPGELFF. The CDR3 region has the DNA TGTGCCAGCAGCTTAGTAGGATGGACAAGCCCCGGGGAGCTGTTTTTT.

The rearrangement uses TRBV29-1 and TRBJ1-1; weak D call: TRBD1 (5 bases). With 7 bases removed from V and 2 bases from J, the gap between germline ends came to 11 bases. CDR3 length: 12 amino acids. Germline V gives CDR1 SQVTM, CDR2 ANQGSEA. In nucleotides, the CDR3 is TGCAGCGCCCGCGGGACTAACACTGAAGCTTTCTTT. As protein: CSARGTNTEAFF.